These 23 T cell receptor beta chains came from one sample sequenced in a study of CD8+CD57+ T cells in acquired aplastic anemia. Genomic DNA served as template for TCR beta VDJ and CDR3 profiling. TCRdb processed the reads anew with MiXCR; each CDR3 protein has one entry. Of around 170,000 distinct CDR3 sequences in the sample, under 55% were seen once. The sample comprised sorted CD4+, CD8+, or CD8+CD57+ T cells (not recorded which) from PBMCs. The receptor source for this set is a human donor in good health.

The chain recombines TRBV2 with TRBJ1-5; 12 positions agree with TRBD1. The CDR3 is made up of 15 amino acids. Germline CDR1 reads SNHLY; CDR2 reads FYNNEI. Trimming cost V 4 bases and J 6 bases; bases outside gene matches: 4. CDR3 bases: TGTGCCAGCAGTGGAGGGACAGGGGGCGTTCAGCCCCAGCATTTT. Translated: CASSGGTGGVQPQHF. Based on the CDR3 plus reference TRBV2 and TRBJ1-5, the full variable domain is EPEVTQTPSHQVTQMGQEVILRCVPISNHLYFYWYRQILGQKVEFLVSFYNNEISEKSEIFDDQFSVERPDGSNFTLKIRSTKLEDSAMYFCASSGGTGGVQPQHFGDGTRLSIL.

The sample holds a few counts of this clonotype. The rearrangement joins TRBV25-1 to TRBJ2-4; 12 bases agree with TRBD1. J gave up 2 bases and V 5 bases, and 7 bases lay outside the gene matches. Germline V lookup: CDR1 MGHDK, CDR2 SYGVNS. This CDR3 has 17 amino acids. The CDR3 coding sequence is TGTGCCAGCAGTCGAAGCCGGGACAGGGGGCCCAAAAACATTCAGTACTTC. It yields the protein CASSRSRDRGPKNIQYF. The whole variable domain, filled in from reference TRBV25-1 and TRBJ2-4, reads EADIYQTPRYLVIGTGKKITLECSQTMGHDKMYWYQQDPGMELHLIHYSYGVNSTEKGDLSSESTVSRIRTEHFPLTLESARPSHTSQYLCASSRSRDRGPKNIQYFGAGTRLSVL.

The chain is built from TRBV29-1 and TRBJ2-1; 9 nucleotides line up with TRBD1. The length of the CDR3 is 14 residues. In germline, CDR1 is SQVTM, CDR2 ANQGSEA. With V trimmed by 3 bases and J by 5 bases, 5 bases remained unmatched. DNA for the CDR3: TGCAGCGTTGACTGGGACAGGGAGGACAATGAGCAGTTCTTC. It is translated as CSVDWDREDNEQFF.

The chain uses TRBV14 and TRBJ1-6, with 8 bases matching TRBD1. Germline-derived CDR1 and CDR2 are SGHDN and FVKESK. The length of the CDR3 is 14 residues. The DNA for the CDR3 is TGTGCTAGAGTCCCGGGACAGGTTAATTCACCCCTCCACTTT. Protein sequence: CARVPGQVNSPLHF. The whole variable domain, remainder taken from reference TRBV14 and TRBJ1-6, is EAGVTQFPSHSVIEKGQTVTLRCDPISGHDNLYWYRRVMGKEIKFLLHFVKESKQDESGMPNNRFLAERTGGTYSTLKVQPAELEDSGVYFCARVPGQVNSPLHFGNGTRLTVT.

This clonotype was seen at least ten times. The chain couples TRBV20-1 to TRBJ2-1; 9 positions agree with TRBD2. CDR1 is DFQATT and CDR2 is SNEGSKA in the germline V gene (reference sequence). Unmatched junction bases numbered 5, after V lost 0 bases and J lost 5 bases. The CDR3 runs to 15 residues. In nucleotides, the CDR3 is TGCAGTGCTAGAGATTCAGGACTAGCGAACAATGAGCAGTTCTTC. Its protein is CSARDSGLANNEQFF.

Many counts were recorded for this clonotype. The chain carries TRBV29-1 and TRBJ2-5, with TRBD2 as a possible D gene (5 bases). V was cut by 7 bases and J by 5 bases, with 20 bases left in between. Germline V gene lookup returns CDR1 SQVTM and CDR2 ANQGSEA. The CDR3 is made up of 14 amino acids. The CDR3 protein is CSDHLGEPPETQYF. CDR3 nucleotide sequence: TGCAGCGACCACCTCGGGGAACCCCCGGAGACCCAGTACTTC. The whole variable domain, remainder taken from reference TRBV29-1 and TRBJ2-5, is SAVISQKPSRDICQRGTSLTIQCQVDSQVTMMFWYRQQPGQSLTLIATANQGSEATYESGFVIDKFPISRPNLTFSTLTVSNMSPEDSSIYLCSDHLGEPPETQYFGPGTRLLVL.

This chain connects TRBV7-6 to TRBJ2-3; 8 bases agree with TRBD2. V lost 1 base, J lost 2 bases, and 8 bases stayed unmatched. CDR1 is SGHVS and CDR2 is FNYEAQ in the germline V gene. This CDR3 is 17 amino acids long. The CDR3 reads CASSLVVRGGFTDTQYF. CDR3 DNA: TGTGCCAGCAGCTTAGTCGTTCGGGGGGGTTTCACAGATACGCAGTATTTT.

DNA of the CDR3: TGTGCCAGCAGCTTGGGACAGAGCCTTACCACAGATACGCAGTATTTT. As protein: CASSLGQSLTTDTQYF. V gene TRBV11-2 combines with J gene TRBJ2-3; 7 positions match TRBD1. This CDR3 spans 16 amino acids. Germline V gene data show CDR1 as SGHAT and CDR2 as FQNNGV. V trimming: 3 bases; J trimming: 2 bases; junction bases outside the gene matches: 8.

This clonotype was detected many times. The rearrangement uses TRBV5-1 and TRBJ2-7, with 10 bases that match TRBD1. Germline V gives CDR1 SGHRS, CDR2 YFSETQ. The CDR3 consists of 14 residues. Trimming removed 5 bases from V and 5 bases from J; junction bases left unmatched: 7. CDR3 in DNA: TGCGCCAGCAGTGGGGACAGGGGAGTCCACGAGCAGTACTTC. Translation: CASSGDRGVHEQYF.

Here the CDR3 reads CASSLQANTEAFF. The DNA for the CDR3 is TGTGCCAGCAGCTTGCAAGCGAACACTGAAGCTTTCTTT. This chain uses TRBV5-4 with TRBJ1-1; D is unresolved. V lost 1 base, J lost 1 base, and 5 bases lay in between. The germline V gene encodes CDR1 SGHNT and CDR2 YYREEE (reference sequence). The CDR3 runs to 13 residues.

This clonotype was detected many times. This chain joins TRBV28 and TRBJ2-5, with 9 bases matching TRBD2. This CDR3 region has 16 residues. Germline V CDR1 and CDR2: MDHEN, SYDVKM. The V segment lost 5 bases and the J segment 2 bases; nucleotides outside the gene matches: 9. In nucleotides, the CDR3 is TGTGCCAGCAGTCCACCGGCGGGAGGGCCACAAGAGACCCAGTACTTC. Translating gives CASSPPAGGPQETQYF.

Here the CDR3 reads CASSRPTDSYNEQFF. For the CDR3, the DNA is TGTGCCAGTAGTAGACCGACAGACTCCTACAATGAGCAGTTCTTC. This rearrangement joins TRBV19 to TRBJ2-1, with D possibly matching TRBD1 (5 bases). Germline CDR1 and CDR2: LNHDA and SQIVND (reference sequence). V lost 4 bases and J 0 bases, leaving 10 bases between the germline ends. This CDR3 has 15 amino acids.

V and J are TRBV24-1 and TRBJ2-5, with no clear D. The germline V and J ends were trimmed by 0 bases and 5 bases, with 6 bases remaining between them. The CDR3 totals 13 residues. Germline CDR1 KGHDR, CDR2 SFDVKD. CDR3 nucleotide sequence: TGTGCCACCAGTGATTTGCCGGGCGAGACCCAGTACTTC. Encoded protein: CATSDLPGETQYF.

This clonotype was found many times. The J gene is TRBJ2-3, the V gene TRBV6-1; no definite D call. CDR1 and CDR2 (germline): MNHNS, SASEGT. There are 15 residues in the CDR3. Trimming took 4 bases from V and 6 from J, leaving 17 bases between them. CDR3 coding DNA: TGTGCCAGCAGTGTCATACACGGCCAGCAGGATACGCAGTATTTT. This codes for CASSVIHGQQDTQYF.

The chain recombines TRBV19 with TRBJ1-1; maybe TRBD1 (6 bases). The V end lost 5 bases, the J end lost 2 bases, and 12 bases lay between the germline ends. Germline V gene lookup returns CDR1 LNHDA and CDR2 SQIVND (reference sequence). The CDR3 totals 14 residues. The CDR3 protein is CASSPTGYNTEAFF. CDR3 in DNA: TGTGCCAGTAGTCCCACAGGGTATAACACTGAAGCTTTCTTT.

Many counts were recorded for this clonotype. The chain carries TRBV5-1 and TRBJ1-6; no clear D gene. The CDR3 has 12 amino acids. Trimming pared 1 base from V and 8 bases from J, leaving 4 bases between. Germline V gives CDR1 SGHRS, CDR2 YFSETQ. The CDR3 coding sequence is TGCGCCAGCAGCTTGAAAGATTCACCCCTCCACTTT. Translation gives CASSLKDSPLHF. The whole variable domain, filled in from reference TRBV5-1 and TRBJ1-6, reads KAGVTQTPRYLIKTRGQQVTLSCSPISGHRSVSWYQQTPGQGLQFLFEYFSETQRNKGNFPGRFSGRQFSNSRSEMNVSTLELGDSALYLCASSLKDSPLHFGNGTRLTVT.

This clonotype appeared many times. The rearrangement uses TRBV6-1 and TRBJ1-6, with TRBD1 as a possible D gene (5 bases). Trimming pared 4 bases from V and 10 bases from J, leaving 17 bases between. The length of the CDR3 is 15 residues. Germline V lookup: CDR1 MNHNS, CDR2 SASEGT. The CDR3 spells CASSGGPGAGSPLHF. CDR3 nucleotides: TGTGCCAGCAGTGGGGGCCCTGGAGCAGGCTCACCCCTCCACTTT.

Ten or more counts support this clonotype. The chain is built from TRBV20-1 and TRBJ1-3; no firm D call. The CDR3 has 14 residues. The germline V and J ends were trimmed by 0 bases and 0 bases, with 6 bases remaining between them. Germline-derived CDR1 and CDR2 are DFQATT and SNEGSKA (reference sequence). CDR3 in amino acids: CSARDPNSGNTIYF. The CDR3, as DNA: TGCAGTGCTAGAGATCCCAACTCTGGAAACACCATATATTTT.

In its sample, this clonotype was seen once. V gene TRBV24-1 combines with J gene TRBJ2-5, with D hard to call. The CDR3 consists of 12 residues. Trimming took off 1 base at V and 8 bases at J, with 7 bases between the two ends. Germline CDR1 reads KGHDR; CDR2 reads SFDVKD. The DNA of the CDR3 is TGTGCCACCAGTGATTTATCATACACCCAGTACTTC. It encodes CATSDLSYTQYF.

J is TRBJ1-5 and V is TRBV18; TRBD1 matches 9 bases. Germline loops: CDR1 KGHSH, CDR2 LQKENI. V was clipped by 4 bases and J by 7 bases; unmatched bases: 2. This CDR3 is built from 13 residues. CDR3 nucleotides: TGTGCCAGCTCACGGGACAGGGCCCAGCCCCAGCATTTT. Protein sequence: CASSRDRAQPQHF.

The chain couples TRBV25-1 to TRBJ2-3; no definite D call. Between the trimmed V and J ends, which lost 4 bases and 3 bases, there was a span of 11 bases. This CDR3 has 14 residues. CDR1 and CDR2 (germline): MGHDK, SYGVNS. This CDR3 reads CASSGNRQTDTQYF. In DNA form, the CDR3 reads TGTGCCAGCAGTGGAAATCGCCAGACAGATACGCAGTATTTT.

The count of this clonotype is one. This chain connects TRBV15 to TRBJ1-2; 7 bases map to TRBD1. V was clipped by 1 base and J by 2 bases; unmatched bases: 1. The CDR3 loop spans 14 amino acids. CDR1 and CDR2 from the germline V gene are LNHNV and YYDKDF (reference sequence). CDR3: CATSRADRNYGYTF. The CDR3, as DNA: TGTGCCACCAGCAGAGCGGACAGGAACTATGGCTACACCTTC. Full variable domain (missing parts from reference TRBV15 and TRBJ1-2): DAMVIQNPRYQVTQFGKPVTLSCSQTLNHNVMYWYQQKSSQAPKLLFHYYDKDFNNEADTPDNFQSRRPNTSFCFLDIRSPGLGDTAMYLCATSRADRNYGYTFGSGTRLTVV.

This chain links TRBV7-2 with TRBJ2-7, with D possibly called TRBD1 or TRBD2 (5 bases each). The V end was cut by 5 bases, the J end by 2 bases, with 16 bases between. Germline lookup yields CDR1 SGHTA and CDR2 FQGNSA. This CDR3 has 15 amino acids. Here the CDR3 DNA reads TGTGCCAGCAGCCGATTCGGGGACCGCACCTACGAGCAGTACTTC. Translated: CASSRFGDRTYEQYF.